This T cell receptor (beta chain) was sequenced for a study of response to subunit inactivated influenza vaccine. Whole-study findings and limits: T cells newly recruited by each seasonal influenza vaccination are few, the authors suggested.

MiXCR was run by TCRdb on the RT-PCR reads, yielding one entry per CDR3 protein. The table lists hundreds of thousands of distinct CDR3 sequences, around a sixth of them singletons. V lost 0 bases to trimming and J lost 3 bases, with 12 bases between them. Looked up from germline, CDR1 is GTSNPN and CDR2 is SVGIG (reference sequence). CDR3 size: 14 residues. Details on this clonotype: The antigen is undetermined.

The receptor was isolated from a man aged 45 to 65 who received an inactivated influenza vaccine. The sample in question was PBMCs from blood, obtained 4 to 6 days after vaccination. V and J are TRBV30 and TRBJ2-7, with D perhaps matching TRBD1 or TRBD2 (5 bases each). CDR3 DNA sequence: TGTGCCTGGAGTGTAGGGGACGGTAGCTACGAGCAGTACTTC. Amino acids: CAWSVGDGSYEQYF.